The 19 T cell receptor beta chains below come from one sample, sequenced in a study of T cells in Graves' hyperthyroidism and ophthalmopathy. TCR beta CDR3 regions were amplified from RNA transcripts. The HTBI primer set was used in a first-round RT-PCR of the TCR CDR3. TCRdb independently ran MiXCR on the multiplex PCR reads; one entry per CDR3 protein. The data hold about 740,000 distinct CDR3 sequences, with about 15% observed a single time. The sequenced sample was blood. All receptors come from a woman aged 18-30 years with Graves' hyperthyroidism.

The genes are TRBV11-2 and TRBJ1-4; TRBD1 might be the D (5 bases). The germline V and J ends were trimmed by 1 base and 8 bases, with 29 bases remaining between them. Per the germline V gene, CDR1 is SGHAT and CDR2 is FQNNGV. The CDR3 runs 20 residues. In nucleotides, the CDR3 is TGTGCCAGCAGCTTAGGCCCTACTGGTGGCGCGGGGACGGAAGAAGAAAAACTGTTTTTT. Protein sequence: CASSLGPTGGAGTEEEKLFF.

This clonotype was counted ten times or more. The gene calls are TRBV2 and TRBJ1-1; D may be TRBD1 (6 bases). CDR1 SNHLY and CDR2 FYNNEI come from the germline V gene. Between the trimmed V and J ends, which lost 3 bases and 2 bases, there was a span of 10 bases. CDR3 length: 14 amino acids. The CDR3 is CASSDGQINTEAFF. The CDR3 nucleotides are TGTGCCAGCAGTGACGGACAGATAAACACTGAAGCTTTCTTT. Together with reference TRBV2 and TRBJ1-1, the CDR3 gives the full variable domain: EPEVTQTPSHQVTQMGQEVILRCVPISNHLYFYWYRQILGQKVEFLVSFYNNEISEKSEIFDDQFSVERPDGSNFTLKIRSTKLEDSAMYFCASSDGQINTEAFFGQGTRLTVV.

This clonotype was counted a single time. The chain uses TRBV2 and TRBJ2-2, with TRBD2 identical over 13 bases. The germline CDR1 and CDR2 sequences are SNHLY and FYNNEI. V lost 9 bases and J lost 1; bases outside the gene matches: 5. This CDR3 has 16 residues. In DNA, the CDR3 is TGTGCCAGGACGGGACTAGCGGGACAGAACACCGGGGAGCTGTTTTTT. Protein sequence: CARTGLAGQNTGELFF.

This clonotype was seen repeatedly, ten times or more. V is TRBV7-9 and J is TRBJ2-7; the D gene is possibly TRBD2 (6 bases). The CDR3 runs to 17 residues. The germline V gene has CDR1 SEHNR and CDR2 FQNEAQ (reference sequence). V shed 6 bases and J shed 5 bases, with 26 bases lying between them. The CDR3 here is CASSFNPPGVGRDEQYF. The CDR3 DNA sequence: TGTGCCAGCAGTTTTAACCCTCCGGGGGTTGGAAGGGACGAGCAGTACTTC.

This clonotype has a count of ten or more. V is TRBV6-6 and J is TRBJ2-7; 8 bases are a match to TRBD1. CDR3 size: 15 residues. Germline assignment: CDR1 MNHNY and CDR2 SVGAGI (reference sequence). Germline trimming cut 2 bases from V and 1 base from J; bases unmatched to any gene: 4. CDR3 in amino acids: CASSYGRQGSYEQYF. Written as DNA, the CDR3 is TGTGCCAGCAGTTACGGGCGACAGGGGTCCTACGAGCAGTACTTC.

The chain uses TRBV6-2 or TRBV6-3 and TRBJ1-2; TRBD1 matches 7 bases. In germline, CDR1 is MNHEY, CDR2 SVGEGT. The junction had 3 bases not matched to a gene; V was cut back by 2 bases and J by 3 bases. CDR3 length: 14 amino acids. The CDR3 DNA follows: TGTGCCAGCAGTTACCCCGGGACAGACTATGGCTACACCTTC. Encoded protein: CASSYPGTDYGYTF.

This clonotype showed up just a few times. The V gene is TRBV12-3 or TRBV12-4, the J gene TRBJ2-5, with 12 bases matching TRBD2. The J segment lost 5 bases and the V segment lost 3 bases, leaving 7 bases of the junction unmatched. The CDR3 spans 16 residues. DNA for the CDR3: TGTGCCAGCAGTTTCCATCTAGCGGGAGGGGTGGAGACCCAGTACTTC. It codes for CASSFHLAGGVETQYF.

V usage is TRBV2 and J usage is TRBJ1-5; D perhaps matches TRBD1 (5 bases). The CDR3 totals 15 residues. Trimming took 6 bases from V and 3 from J, leaving 15 bases between them. Germline CDR1 is SNHLY and CDR2 is FYNNEI. The CDR3 reads CASRGRGFDNQPQHF. Written as DNA, the CDR3 is TGTGCCAGCAGAGGTAGGGGATTTGACAATCAGCCCCAGCATTTT.

The chain uses TRBV7-2 and TRBJ2-1; 9 bases agree with TRBD2. V lost 4 bases, J lost 4 bases, and 5 bases stayed unmatched. Germline V gives CDR1 SGHTA, CDR2 FQGNSA. There are 15 residues in the CDR3. As DNA, the CDR3 is TGTGCCAGCAGCTCGACTAGCGGACTTTACAATGAGCAGTTCTTC. Amino acids: CASSSTSGLYNEQFF.

The V gene is TRBV27, the J gene TRBJ1-6, with D unclear. The V gene lost 2 bases and the J gene lost 10 bases, with 9 bases spanning the gap. The CDR3 has 13 amino acids. Germline V gives CDR1 MNHEY, CDR2 SMNVEV (reference sequence). The CDR3 DNA follows: TGTGCCAGCAGTTTACCCCAGAGATCACCCCTCCACTTT. This codes for CASSLPQRSPLHF.

The chain uses TRBV20-1 and TRBJ2-7; 12 nucleotides line up with TRBD2. CDR3 length: 17 amino acids. V lost 0 bases to trimming and J lost 1 base; unmatched junction nucleotides: 7. CDR1 DFQATT and CDR2 SNEGSKA come from the germline V gene (reference sequence). Written as DNA, the CDR3 is TGCAGTGCTAGAGATTCTCGGACTAGCGGGAATTCCTACGAGCAGTACTTC. This translates into CSARDSRTSGNSYEQYF.

This clonotype has ten or more counts. The rearrangement links TRBV7-2 to TRBJ1-1; TRBD1 matches at 7 bases. The germline CDR1 and CDR2 sequences are SGHTA and FQGNSA. There are 14 residues in the CDR3. The J segment lost 4 bases and the V segment lost 2 bases, leaving 4 bases of the junction unmatched. The CDR3 spells CASSLSQGGTEAFF. As DNA, the CDR3 is TGTGCCAGCAGCTTATCGCAGGGGGGCACTGAAGCTTTCTTT.

This clonotype appeared a few times. This chain uses TRBV4-3 with TRBJ1-1, with 8 bases aligning to TRBD1. The CDR3 consists of 18 residues. The trim removed 0 bases at V and 3 bases at J, leaving 12 bases unmatched. Germline CDR1 reads LGHNA; CDR2 reads YSLEER. This CDR3 reads CASSQDGMWTGRDTEAFF. The CDR3 nucleotides are TGCGCCAGCAGCCAAGATGGGATGTGGACAGGGAGGGACACTGAAGCTTTCTTT.

This clonotype was detected ten times or more. This chain joins TRBV6-2 or TRBV6-3 and TRBJ1-1; no definite D call. The CDR3 runs to 13 residues. With 6 bases removed from V and 4 bases from J, the gap between germline ends came to 12 bases. The germline V gene has CDR1 MNHEY and CDR2 SVGEGT. The CDR3, as DNA: TGTGCCAGCAGCACGGACTTGATCACTGAAGCTTTCTTT. It yields the protein CASSTDLITEAFF.

As for this clonotype: This may stem from a read error, because a much larger clone lies one nucleotide away. V and J are TRBV6-2 or TRBV6-3 and TRBJ1-6; D is possibly TRBD1 (5 bases). CDR1 and CDR2 (germline): MNHEY, SVGEGT. The ends were cut back, 11 bases at V and 8 bases at J, with 13 bases in the middle. The CDR3 is made up of 12 amino acids. The DNA for the CDR3 is TGTGCCGGCGGGCAGGGAGATTCACCCCTCCACTTT. Its protein is CAGGQGDSPLHF.

The chain has TRBV19 and TRBJ1-2, with D unresolved. Germline V CDR1 and CDR2: LNHDA, SQIVND (reference sequence). Trimming left V 7 bases short and J 3 bases short, with 18 bases between. CDR3 length: 15 amino acids. The chain's CDR3 is CASKYAGREDYGYTF. The DNA of the CDR3 is TGTGCCAGTAAATATGCGGGGAGGGAGGACTATGGCTACACCTTC.

With respect to this clonotype: At one boundary the junction diverges from the germline segment, which might be a read error. The V call is TRBV11-2, the J call TRBJ1-1; 8 bases align to TRBD1. In germline, CDR1 is SGHAT, CDR2 FQNNGV. The CDR3 consists of 15 residues. CDR3 region: CASSWTGRGNTESFF. The CDR3 DNA follows: TGTGCCAGCAGTTGGACAGGGCGTGGTAACACTGAATCTTTCTTT.

This clonotype was observed a few times. The rearrangement uses TRBV7-8 and TRBJ2-1, with 8 bases fitting TRBD2. CDR1 SGHVS and CDR2 FQNEAQ come from the germline V gene. The J segment lost 1 base and the V segment lost 7 bases, leaving 6 bases of the junction unmatched. There are 15 residues in the CDR3. The CDR3 nucleotides read TGTGCCAGCATACGCGGGGGGCCTTCCTACAATGAGCAGTTCTTC. Translation: CASIRGGPSYNEQFF.

This clonotype occurred many times. This chain uses TRBV2 with TRBJ2-4; D may be TRBD1 (5 bases). Deletions cut 6 bases from V and 0 bases from J, with 15 bases between. The CDR3 loop spans 16 amino acids. CDR1 is SNHLY and CDR2 is FYNNEI in the germline V gene. The DNA for the CDR3 is TGTGCCAGCAGAGCTAGACAGAACTTAGCCAAAAACATTCAGTACTTC. Translation gives CASRARQNLAKNIQYF.